This T cell receptor (beta chain) appears in the sequencing data of a study of PD-1 blockade in classical Hodgkin lymphoma. Sequenced by immunoSEQ multiplex PCR; TCRdb stores in-frame clones only, minus some. The repertoire includes about 44,000 clones, 66% of them detected once, and over 3% sits in the top ten. The germline V and J ends were trimmed by 1 base and 0 bases, with 12 bases remaining between them. CDR1 is SEHNR, CDR2 FQNEAQ, per germline (reference sequence). CDR3 length: 16 residues. The time point here: cycle 4 day 1 (C4D1), after 6 weeks of nivolumab. Every patient had relapsed following autologous stem cell transplantation, and cohorts differed in brentuximab vedotin exposure. This clone was counted only a few times.

The material sequenced was peripheral blood mononuclear cells (PBMCs), taken before the fourth cycle of nivolumab. The sequence came from a human donor with classical Hodgkin lymphoma. The rearrangement joins TRBV7-9 to TRBJ1-1; no definite D call. The CDR3 nucleotides read TGTGCCAGCAGCTTAGAACAGACTCTATTGAACACTGAAGCTTTCTTT. Protein: CASSLEQTLLNTEAFF.